This T cell receptor (beta chain) was identified in a study of T cells in Graves' hyperthyroidism and ophthalmopathy. RNA transcripts yielded amplified TCR beta CDR3 regions. RT-PCR in the first round (using the HTBI primer set) targeted the TCR CDR3. TCRdb re-analysed the multiplex PCR reads in MiXCR, keeping a single row per CDR3 protein. The sample holds approximately 370,000 distinct CDR3 sequences; 15% to 20% are singletons and the top ten take almost 35%. Details on this clonotype: Antigen unknown.

Per the germline V gene, CDR1 is SQVTM and CDR2 is ANQGSEA. The CDR3 totals 13 residues. The V end was cut by 3 bases, the J end by 1 base, with 7 bases between. Findings of the study overall: Among thyroid clonotypes expanded above 0.001, most also appeared in blood.

The chain joins TRBV29-1 to TRBJ2-1; D is undetermined. The sample consisted of blood. The receptor comes from a woman between 25 and 40 years old with Graves' hyperthyroidism that later progressed to Graves' ophthalmopathy. The CDR3: CSVDYESYNEQFF. The CDR3 region has the DNA TGCAGCGTTGACTATGAGTCCTACAATGAGCAGTTCTTC.